A single sample is the source of the 18 T cell receptor beta chains below, sequenced in a study of shared clonotypes between healthy human individuals. Naivety among CD8 cells was defined by CD45RO negativity and positive CCR7 selection, thereby excluding terminally differentiated effector memory CD45RA+ cells. Libraries were prepared by immunoSEQ multiplex PCR; TCRdb keeps only in-frame clonotypes and omits some of them. The repertoire includes hundreds of thousands of clones, approximately 96% of them detected once, and roughly 0.12% sits in the top ten. The specimen sequenced was naive CD8+ T cells sorted from blood. Receptors were obtained from a woman aged 25 to 39 in good health.

The rearrangement joins TRBV5-4 to TRBJ2-3; the match to TRBD2 covers 10 bases. Germline CDR1 SGHNT, CDR2 YYREEE (reference sequence). Losses at the gene ends were 4 bases for V and 6 bases for J; bases not matched to a gene: 2. The CDR3 extends over 13 amino acids. The DNA for the CDR3 is TGTGCCAGCAGCCTAGCGGGAGCCGATACGCAGTATTTT. Translation: CASSLAGADTQYF.

The V call is TRBV5-4, the J call TRBJ2-1; maybe TRBD2 (5 bases). V lost 4 bases, J lost 6 bases, and 8 bases lay in between. This CDR3 contains 12 residues. CDR1 SGHNT and CDR2 YYREEE come from the germline V gene (reference sequence). This CDR3 reads CASSHTSNEQFF. CDR3 nucleotides: TGTGCCAGCAGCCACACTAGCAATGAGCAGTTCTTC.

V gene TRBV11-2 combines with J gene TRBJ2-1; 8 bases align to TRBD1. The CDR3 has 14 amino acids. Looked up from germline, CDR1 is SGHAT and CDR2 is FQNNGV. V shed 4 bases, J shed 4 bases, and the junction held 3 bases outside the gene matches. The CDR3 DNA sequence: TGTGCCAGCAGCTACAGGGGGGCGTACAATGAGCAGTTCTTC. It is translated as CASSYRGAYNEQFF.

This chain uses TRBV27 with TRBJ2-2; tentative D call: TRBD2 (5 bases). V was shortened by 3 bases and J by 4 bases, with 9 bases between the two germline ends. The CDR3 is 14 residues long. The germline gives CDR1 MNHEY, CDR2 SMNVEV (reference sequence). The CDR3, as DNA: TGTGCCAGCAGTTTTTTAGGGAGCACCGGGGAGCTGTTTTTT. It encodes CASSFLGSTGELFF.

The chain joins TRBV5-8 to TRBJ2-7, with 12 bases fitting TRBD2. The CDR3 is 16 residues long. The J segment lost 3 bases and the V segment lost 4 bases, leaving 8 bases of the junction unmatched. Looked up from germline, CDR1 is SGHTS and CDR2 is YDEGEE. In DNA, the CDR3 is TGTGCCAGCAGCCCGTGGACTAGCGGGAAAGACTACGAGCAGTACTTC. This sequence encodes CASSPWTSGKDYEQYF.

The V gene is TRBV9, the J gene TRBJ1-3; D unclear. Germline V gives CDR1 SGDLS, CDR2 YYNGEE. The ends were cut back, 4 bases at V and 4 bases at J, with 9 bases in the middle. The CDR3 extends over 13 amino acids. DNA of the CDR3: TGTGCCAGCAGCTCACCCCCGGGAAACACCATATATTTT. This translates into CASSSPPGNTIYF.

This rearrangement joins TRBV27 to TRBJ2-7; possible D gene TRBD1, 6 bases. Trimming shortened V by 6 bases and J by 7 bases, and 19 bases separated the two germline ends. The CDR3 sequence is 14 residues long. Germline CDR1 is MNHEY and CDR2 is SMNVEV (reference sequence). The CDR3 here is CASSARDTVGEQYF. CDR3 DNA: TGTGCCAGCAGCGCAAGGGACACCGTGGGGGAGCAGTACTTC.

This chain uses TRBV7-8 with TRBJ2-7; TRBD2 aligns across 13 bases. The V gene end was trimmed by 5 bases and the J gene end by 5 bases; junction bases not matched to a gene: 6. Germline V gives CDR1 SGHVS, CDR2 FQNEAQ. The CDR3 loop spans 15 amino acids. CDR3 residues: CASSPTSGRAHEQYF. The CDR3 DNA follows: TGTGCCAGCAGCCCCACTAGCGGGAGGGCCCACGAGCAGTACTTC.

The CDR3 sequence: CASSSLAGGPNEQFF. In DNA, the CDR3 is TGTGCCAGCAGCTCACTAGCGGGAGGGCCGAATGAGCAGTTCTTC. This rearrangement joins TRBV4-2 to TRBJ2-1; 13 bases line up with TRBD2. V shed 5 bases and J 7 bases; nucleotides not matched to a gene: 5. CDR1 LGHNA and CDR2 YNFKEQ come from the germline V gene. There are 15 residues in the CDR3.

V is TRBV19 and J is TRBJ2-1; TRBD2 matches 9 bases. The CDR3 is made up of 18 amino acids. CDR1 LNHDA and CDR2 SQIVND come from the germline V gene (reference sequence). J was trimmed by 5 bases and V by 6 bases; bases with no gene match: 17. The CDR3 sequence is CASSPGLALEGFNNEQFF. In DNA, the CDR3 is TGTGCCAGTAGCCCTGGACTAGCGCTAGAGGGATTTAACAATGAGCAGTTCTTC.

Details on this clone: Additional DNA sequences in this sample encode the identical CDR3. V usage is TRBV28 and J usage is TRBJ2-7; no reliable D call. The CDR3 length is 12 residues. V lost 6 bases, J lost 2 bases, and 8 bases lay in between. The germline V gene has CDR1 MDHEN and CDR2 SYDVKM. CDR3 DNA sequence: TGTGCCAGCAGCTTCGGCCCCTACGAGCAGTACTTC. Its translation is CASSFGPYEQYF.

The CDR3 DNA follows: TGCGCCAGCAGCGCCGAGCCTTACAATCAGCCCCAGCATTTT. It is translated as CASSAEPYNQPQHF. The J gene is TRBJ1-5, the V gene TRBV10-2; D remains ambiguous. This CDR3 contains 14 residues. In germline, CDR1 is WSHSY, CDR2 SAAADI. V was cut by 6 bases and J by 3 bases, with 12 bases left in between.

A single count supports this clone. The chain uses TRBV4-1 and TRBJ2-2, with D possibly being TRBD1 (6 bases). Germline V gene lookup returns CDR1 MGHRA and CDR2 YSYEKL. V lost 1 base and J lost 4, with 10 bases in between. The CDR3 has 15 residues. In nucleotides, the CDR3 is TGCGCCAGCAGCCAAGCCACAGGGACCACCGGGGAGCTGTTTTTT. Residues: CASSQATGTTGELFF.

The rearrangement joins TRBV4-1 to TRBJ1-1; weak D call: TRBD1 (5 bases). The V end lost 6 bases, the J end lost 4 bases, and 18 bases lay between the germline ends. The CDR3 runs to 15 residues. CDR1 is MGHRA, CDR2 YSYEKL, per germline. CDR3 sequence: CASSPRGPGGTEAFF. The CDR3 nucleotides are TGCGCCAGCAGTCCGCGGGGCCCGGGGGGCACTGAAGCTTTCTTT.

A few counts support this clone. The gene calls are TRBV15 and TRBJ1-1; D not resolved. Between the trimmed V and J ends, which lost 5 bases and 1 base, there was a span of 11 bases. The germline V gene has CDR1 LNHNV and CDR2 YYDKDF (reference sequence). This CDR3 has 14 amino acids. The CDR3: CATSFDRTNTEAFF. Here the CDR3 DNA reads TGTGCCACCAGCTTCGACCGGACGAACACTGAAGCTTTCTTT.

Of note for this clone: The sample holds other DNA sequences that translate to the same CDR3. The chain joins TRBV27 to TRBJ1-1; D call uncertain. Trimming took off 4 bases at V and 2 bases at J, with 8 bases between the two ends. The CDR3 is made up of 13 amino acids. From germline, CDR1 is MNHEY and CDR2 SMNVEV (reference sequence). CDR3 in DNA: TGTGCCAGCAGTTGGACGGAAAACACTGAAGCTTTCTTT. It specifies CASSWTENTEAFF.

This chain connects TRBV15 to TRBJ1-1; D not certain. The CDR3 contains 15 residues. Trimming took off 1 base at V and 1 base at J, with 10 bases between the two ends. CDR1 and CDR2 (germline): LNHNV, YYDKDF (reference sequence). In nucleotides, the CDR3 is TGTGCCACCAGCAGAGGAAGGCAGCGGAACACTGAAGCTTTCTTT. Translated: CATSRGRQRNTEAFF.

This chain joins TRBV27 and TRBJ2-5; TRBD1 might be the D (5 bases). This CDR3 is 17 amino acids long. CDR1 MNHEY and CDR2 SMNVEV come from the germline V gene (reference sequence). V shed 5 bases and J shed 1 base, with 20 bases lying between them. The DNA for the CDR3 is TGTGCCAGCAGTAGAGAGTGGGGCAGCCTATTCCAAGAGACCCAGTACTTC. It is translated as CASSREWGSLFQETQYF.